The next 7 T cell receptor beta chains were all read from a single sample in a study of T cells after yellow fever vaccination (dated by TCRdb to the late 2010s). The library was built by means of 5' RACE. For sequencing, an Illumina NovaSeq 6000 was employed. Using fastp trimming at Q25 and MiXCR clonotype assembly, TCRdb reanalyzed the public sequencing data and kept in-frame beta chains. CDR3 protein sequences are deduplicated, and each keeps its most common genes and DNA. The sample table lists some 120,000 distinct CDR3 sequences, almost 9% of them with a count of one. Jointly, the top ten make up almost 40% of the sample. Per the publication, the treatment or condition label means: live attenuated yellow fever vaccine strain. The sample here was CD8+ T cells sorted from PBMCs, taken on the day of the yellow fever booster vaccination. These receptors were taken from a man aged 18 to 29 who received the YFV17D yellow fever vaccine.

V and J are TRBV4-3 and TRBJ2-7; D might be TRBD1 or TRBD2, each matching 5 bases. Germline values: CDR1 LGHNA, CDR2 YSLEER. This CDR3 comprises 15 residues. Trimming took 0 bases from V and 2 from J, leaving 11 bases between them. CDR3 nucleotide sequence: TGCGCCAGCAGCCAAGATGGGGGTTCAGCCTACGAGCAGTACTTC. This sequence encodes CASSQDGGSAYEQYF.

CDR3 protein: CASSLLVSYEQYF. The CDR3 DNA is TGTGCCAGCAGCTTACTAGTCTCCTACGAGCAGTACTTC. The genes are TRBV11-1 and TRBJ2-7; D ambiguous. Per germline, CDR1 SGHAT and CDR2 FQDESV (reference sequence). This CDR3 is 13 amino acids long. The V gene lost 2 bases and the J gene lost 0 bases, with 5 bases spanning the gap.

The gene calls are TRBV5-1 and TRBJ2-7; 8 bases map to TRBD1. The junction had 11 bases not matched to a gene; V was cut back by 2 bases and J by 10 bases. Germline V gives CDR1 SGHRS, CDR2 YFSETQ. There are 14 residues in the CDR3. The CDR3 region is CASSFGSQGAKQYF. CDR3 DNA sequence: TGCGCCAGCAGCTTCGGGTCTCAGGGGGCGAAACAGTACTTC.

This clonotype was counted many times. V usage is TRBV6-6 and J usage is TRBJ2-5, with D hard to call. CDR1 is MNHNY and CDR2 is SVGAGI in the germline V gene (reference sequence). The CDR3 contains 13 residues. Trimming removed 4 bases from V and 7 bases from J, with 13 bases in between. The DNA of the CDR3 is TGTGCCAGCAGTTCCTCGGATCTGTGGACCCAGTACTTC. Protein: CASSSSDLWTQYF.

This clonotype has ten or more counts. This sequence joins TRBV3-1 and TRBJ1-1; 8 positions agree with TRBD1. Germline assignment: CDR1 LGHDT and CDR2 YNNKEL (reference sequence). This CDR3 spans 15 amino acids. V trimming: 2 bases; J trimming: 5 bases; junction bases outside the gene matches: 7. The CDR3 reads CASSQPGQGGTEAFF. CDR3 coding DNA: TGTGCCAGCAGCCAACCTGGACAGGGAGGGACTGAAGCTTTCTTT.

The chain recombines TRBV7-9 with TRBJ2-7, with 10 bases matching TRBD1. The CDR3 sequence is 15 residues long. Unmatched junction bases numbered 10, after V lost 6 bases and J lost 5 bases. Germline loops: CDR1 SEHNR, CDR2 FQNEAQ (reference sequence). CDR3 in amino acids: CASSPGTGVNHEQYV. CDR3 nucleotide sequence: TGTGCCAGCAGTCCCGGGACAGGGGTAAACCACGAGCAGTACGTC.

A few counts support this clonotype. This chain's CDR3 is CASSSAATGNTEAFF. The CDR3 bases are TGTGCCAGCAGCTCCGCCGCGACAGGAAACACTGAAGCTTTCTTT. The chain is built from TRBV7-3 and TRBJ1-1; TRBD1 is a possible D gene (6 bases). Germline V lookup: CDR1 SGHTA, CDR2 FQGTGA. The ends were cut back, 4 bases at V and 2 bases at J, with 14 bases in the middle. The CDR3 extends over 15 amino acids.